The 31 T cell receptor beta chains given below trace back to one sample, sequenced in a study of radiation and T cells in renal cell carcinoma. Libraries were prepared by immunoSEQ multiplex PCR; TCRdb keeps only in-frame clonotypes and omits some of them. In the table there are some 100,000 clones, approximately 83% of which are singletons. Time point reported: baseline pretreatment blood. Treatment: 15 Gy SBRT to primary tumor, nephrectomy 4 weeks later. Here the sequenced sample was blood, taken from a patient whose treatment included radiotherapy and nephrectomy. The receptors stem from a man in his sixties with renal cell carcinoma.

This clone has a handful of counts. The gene calls are TRBV10-3 and TRBJ1-1; the match to TRBD1 covers 7 bases. From germline, CDR1 is ENHRY and CDR2 SYGVKD. CDR3 size: 15 residues. With 0 bases clipped from V and 4 bases from J, the junction kept 5 bases outside the gene matches. CDR3 residues: CAISESVGGLTEAFF. DNA of the CDR3: TGTGCCATCAGTGAGTCGGTAGGGGGCCTCACTGAAGCTTTCTTT.

The rearrangement links TRBV5-1 to TRBJ2-7; 7 bases map to TRBD1. The CDR3 length is 14 residues. V shed 4 bases and J 4 bases; nucleotides not matched to a gene: 8. CDR1 is SGHRS, CDR2 YFSETQ, per germline. CDR3 bases: TGCGCCAGCAGCCTACCGGGACAGATTTACGAGCAGTACTTC. Its translation is CASSLPGQIYEQYF.

The V call is TRBV18, the J call TRBJ2-3; D not certain. The V end was cut by 2 bases, the J end by 1 base, with 7 bases between. The CDR3 is 14 residues long. In germline, CDR1 is KGHSH, CDR2 LQKENI. The CDR3 loop is CASSPSVRTDTQYF. CDR3 nucleotides: TGTGCCAGCTCACCATCGGTACGCACAGATACGCAGTATTTT.

The CDR3 loop reads CASSLPGGADTQYF. CDR3 sequence (DNA): TGCGCCAGCAGCTTGCCTGGAGGGGCAGATACGCAGTATTTT. V and J are TRBV5-1 and TRBJ2-3, with D maybe TRBD2 (6 bases). V was cut by 1 base and J by 4 bases, with 10 bases left in between. This CDR3 is 14 amino acids long. The germline V gene encodes CDR1 SGHRS and CDR2 YFSETQ.

The rearrangement links TRBV27 to TRBJ1-1, with D possibly being TRBD1 (5 bases). Trimming removed 6 bases at V and 3 bases at J, with 11 bases between. The V gene's germline CDR1 is MNHEY and CDR2 SMNVEV (reference sequence). This CDR3 is built from 13 residues. CDR3 loop: CASRVDRDTEAFF. The CDR3 region has the DNA TGTGCCAGCAGGGTTGACAGAGACACTGAAGCTTTCTTT.

This clone is large in the sample. The rearrangement uses TRBV10-2 and TRBJ2-7; 9 bases align to TRBD2. The V segment lost 4 bases and the J segment 0 bases; nucleotides outside the gene matches: 7. CDR3 length equals 16 residues. Per the germline V gene, CDR1 is WSHSY and CDR2 is SAAADI. The CDR3 sequence is CASSAGTSGLSYEQYF. The CDR3 nucleotides are TGCGCCAGCAGTGCCGGTACTAGCGGGCTCTCCTACGAGCAGTACTTC.

The V and J genes are TRBV5-1 and TRBJ2-5; TRBD2 agrees at 7 bases. CDR3 size: 14 residues. Germline CDR1 and CDR2: SGHRS and YFSETQ. V lost 4 bases to trimming and J lost 5 bases; unmatched junction nucleotides: 8. CDR3 in DNA: TGCGCCAGCAGCCGGGAGGCCCTAGGGGAGACCCAGTACTTC. This translates into CASSREALGETQYF. Full variable domain (missing parts from reference TRBV5-1 and TRBJ2-5): KAGVTQTPRYLIKTRGQQVTLSCSPISGHRSVSWYQQTPGQGLQFLFEYFSETQRNKGNFPGRFSGRQFSNSRSEMNVSTLELGDSALYLCASSREALGETQYFGPGTRLLVL.

The V gene is TRBV19, the J gene TRBJ1-2; unclear D gene. There are 14 residues in the CDR3. CDR1 is LNHDA, CDR2 SQIVND, per germline (reference sequence). Trimming pared 4 bases from V and 5 bases from J, leaving 14 bases between. CDR3 protein: CASSNPGLLYGYTF. The CDR3 DNA reads as TGTGCCAGTAGTAATCCCGGTCTTTTATATGGCTACACCTTC.

In its sample, this clone was seen a few times. The CDR3 spells CASSAPRRGAGGVETQYF. The CDR3 nucleotides read TGTGCCAGCAGTGCCCCAAGGAGGGGAGCGGGAGGAGTGGAGACCCAGTACTTC. The chain carries TRBV6-1 and TRBJ2-5; TRBD2 aligns across 9 bases. The CDR3 extends over 18 amino acids. With 4 bases clipped from V and 5 bases from J, the junction kept 17 bases outside the gene matches. Per germline, CDR1 MNHNS and CDR2 SASEGT.

This chain joins TRBV6-5 and TRBJ2-5, with TRBD1 matching 7 bases. Germline V gene sequence: CDR1 MNHEY, CDR2 SVGAGI. Losses at the gene ends were 6 bases for V and 4 bases for J; bases not matched to a gene: 8. The CDR3 contains 14 residues. In DNA, the CDR3 is TGTGCCAGCAGCCCTATGACAGGGATAGAGACCCAGTACTTC. Residues: CASSPMTGIETQYF.

This chain joins TRBV5-1 and TRBJ2-4; 11 nucleotides match TRBD1. CDR1 is SGHRS, CDR2 YFSETQ, per germline. This CDR3 contains 14 residues. Trimming took 2 bases from V and 6 from J; bases not matched to a gene: 1. CDR3 protein: CASSFGQGANIQYF. The CDR3, as DNA: TGCGCCAGCAGCTTCGGACAGGGGGCAAACATTCAGTACTTC. Full variable domain (outside the CDR3, taken from reference TRBV5-1 and TRBJ2-4): KAGVTQTPRYLIKTRGQQVTLSCSPISGHRSVSWYQQTPGQGLQFLFEYFSETQRNKGNFPGRFSGRQFSNSRSEMNVSTLELGDSALYLCASSFGQGANIQYFGAGTRLSVL.

The rearrangement links TRBV7-6 to TRBJ1-1; D call uncertain. The CDR3 has 13 residues. CDR1 and CDR2 (germline): SGHVS, FNYEAQ. V gave up 7 bases and J gave up 1 base, with 10 bases separating them. CDR3 protein: CASKTLENTEAFF. CDR3 DNA: TGTGCCAGCAAAACTCTTGAGAACACTGAAGCTTTCTTT. Full variable domain (missing parts from reference TRBV7-6 and TRBJ1-1): GAGVSQSPRYKVTKRGQDVALRCDPISGHVSLYWYRQALGQGPEFLTYFNYEAQQDKSGLPNDRFSAERPEGSISTLTIQRTEQRDSAMYRCASKTLENTEAFFGQGTRLTVV.

The CDR3: CASSSINSGTPYGGQETQYF. The CDR3 DNA is TGTGCCAGCAGTTCTATCAATAGCGGGACACCTTACGGTGGGCAAGAGACCCAGTACTTC. The J gene is TRBJ2-5, the V gene TRBV28; 8 nucleotides match TRBD2. The trim removed 4 bases at V and 2 bases at J, leaving 21 bases unmatched. Germline-derived CDR1 and CDR2 are MDHEN and SYDVKM. The CDR3 has 20 residues.

This chain connects TRBV4-3 to TRBJ2-7; no firm D call. CDR3 size: 15 residues. V lost 3 bases to trimming and J lost 5 bases, with 17 bases between them. Germline V gene sequence: CDR1 LGHNA, CDR2 YSLEER. CDR3 sequence: CASSQRITAWDEQYF. DNA of the CDR3: TGCGCCAGCAGCCAGCGGATCACGGCTTGGGACGAGCAGTACTTC.

The V gene is TRBV5-1, the J gene TRBJ2-5; a possible D gene is TRBD2 (5 bases). The length of the CDR3 is 12 residues. V was shortened by 4 bases and J by 2 bases, with 6 bases between the two germline ends. Per the germline V gene, CDR1 is SGHRS and CDR2 is YFSETQ. The CDR3 DNA reads TGCGCCAGCAGCCCGGGACAAGAGACCCAGTACTTC. This gives the protein CASSPGQETQYF. The whole variable domain, filled in from reference TRBV5-1 and TRBJ2-5, reads KAGVTQTPRYLIKTRGQQVTLSCSPISGHRSVSWYQQTPGQGLQFLFEYFSETQRNKGNFPGRFSGRQFSNSRSEMNVSTLELGDSALYLCASSPGQETQYFGPGTRLLVL.

V is TRBV18 and J is TRBJ1-3; 7 positions match TRBD1. The CDR3 has 16 residues. Germline values: CDR1 KGHSH, CDR2 LQKENI. Germline trimming cut 1 base from V and 2 bases from J; bases unmatched to any gene: 5. CDR3 coding DNA: TGTGCCAGCTCACCACGGACAGGAGGCCCTGGAAACACCATATATTTT. This codes for CASSPRTGGPGNTIYF.

The chain joins TRBV5-1 to TRBJ2-7; 9 bases match TRBD1. The junction had 13 bases not matched to a gene; V was cut back by 7 bases and J by 5 bases. Germline loops: CDR1 SGHRS, CDR2 YFSETQ. This CDR3 spans 15 amino acids. The CDR3 DNA reads as TGCGCCAGCTGCCTAGGGGACAGGGAGTTCGACGAGCAGTACTTC. Translated, it gives CASCLGDREFDEQYF.

About this clone: Mismatch with germline at one junction end may stem from a read error. This chain links TRBV5-1 with TRBJ2-7, with a weak D call TRBD1 (5 bases). The CDR3 extends over 14 amino acids. The germline CDR1 and CDR2 sequences are SGHRS and YFSETQ. CDR3 DNA: TGCGCCAGCAGCTCGCAGGGCAAGGAATACGGGCAGTACTTC. Its protein is CASSSQGKEYGQYF. Using reference TRBV5-1 and TRBJ2-7 for the parts outside the CDR3, the full variable domain is KAGVTQTPRYLIKTRGQQVTLSCSPISGHRSVSWYQQTPGQGLQFLFEYFSETQRNKGNFPGRFSGRQFSNSRSEMNVSTLELGDSALYLCASSSQGKEYGQYFGPGTRLTVT.

The genes are TRBV5-1 and TRBJ2-7; 8 nucleotides agree with TRBD2. The V gene end was trimmed by 0 bases and the J gene end by 4 bases; junction bases not matched to a gene: 3. Germline V gene sequence: CDR1 SGHRS, CDR2 YFSETQ. The CDR3 runs to 14 residues. The CDR3 here is CASSLVAGSYEQYF. For the CDR3, the DNA is TGCGCCAGCAGCTTGGTAGCGGGAAGTTACGAGCAGTACTTC.

The V and J genes are TRBV7-8 and TRBJ1-4; no definite D call. This CDR3 has 14 residues. Germline V CDR1 and CDR2: SGHVS, FQNEAQ. V dropped 2 bases and J dropped 4 bases, with 8 bases sitting between them. The DNA for the CDR3 is TGTGCCAGCAGCTTATTAGAACATAATGAAAAACTGTTTTTT. Protein sequence: CASSLLEHNEKLFF.

This chain connects TRBV11-2 to TRBJ2-2, with a possible D match to TRBD2 (6 bases). The CDR3 extends over 15 amino acids. With 2 bases removed from V and 3 bases from J, the gap between germline ends came to 10 bases. Germline lookup yields CDR1 SGHAT and CDR2 FQNNGV. The CDR3 DNA follows: TGTGCCAGCAGCTTACTCGGGAGAGACACCGGGGAGCTGTTTTTT. Translation gives CASSLLGRDTGELFF.

This chain uses TRBV11-2 with TRBJ1-5, with 8 positions matching TRBD1. CDR3 length equals 19 residues. The ends lost 8 bases at V and 0 bases at J; junction bases unmatched: 18. Germline V gene sequence: CDR1 SGHAT, CDR2 FQNNGV. The CDR3 loop is CASGPSSQGQGFSNQPQHF. CDR3 coding DNA: TGTGCCAGCGGCCCGAGCTCGCAAGGACAGGGTTTTAGCAATCAGCCCCAGCATTTT.

J is TRBJ2-7 and V is TRBV7-2, with D tentatively TRBD1 (5 bases). This CDR3 comprises 14 residues. Trimming pared 1 base from V and 0 bases from J, leaving 7 bases between. Per germline, CDR1 SGHTA and CDR2 FQGNSA. Here the CDR3 DNA reads TGTGCCAGCAGCTTAGAAAGGGGCTCCTACGAGCAGTACTTC. Its translation: CASSLERGSYEQYF.

A single count supports this clone. The J gene is TRBJ1-2, the V gene TRBV28; D is unclear. CDR1 and CDR2 (germline): MDHEN, SYDVKM. Trimming took off 5 bases at V and 4 bases at J, with 14 bases between the two ends. CDR3 length: 14 residues. CDR3 DNA sequence: TGTGCCAGCAGTGTTAAGGCCCATAGCTATGGCTACACCTTC. Its protein product is CASSVKAHSYGYTF.

DNA for the CDR3: TGCAGCGCTCAACCAGGGGGCAGCTATGGCTACACCTTC. Its translation is CSAQPGGSYGYTF. The chain employs TRBV29-1 and TRBJ1-2; 8 bases are shared with TRBD1. The CDR3 has 13 amino acids. J gave up 4 bases and V 7 bases, and 8 bases lay outside the gene matches. Germline V gene sequence: CDR1 SQVTM, CDR2 ANQGSEA.

The chain joins TRBV2 to TRBJ2-7; 10 bases agree with TRBD2. CDR3 size: 14 residues. The V gene end was trimmed by 7 bases and the J gene end by 3 bases; junction bases not matched to a gene: 6. CDR1 is SNHLY and CDR2 is FYNNEI in the germline V gene. CDR3 DNA sequence: TGTGCCAGCAACCTAGCGGGAGCTTACTACGAGCAGTACTTC. Translating it yields CASNLAGAYYEQYF.

The rearrangement uses TRBV15 and TRBJ1-2; D unclear. Between the trimmed V and J ends, which lost 0 bases and 7 bases, there was a span of 18 bases. The CDR3 runs 16 residues. The V gene's germline CDR1 is LNHNV and CDR2 YYDKDF (reference sequence). The CDR3 here is CATSRDRTRRPGGYTF. CDR3 coding DNA: TGTGCCACCAGCAGAGATCGGACCCGCAGACCGGGTGGCTACACCTTC. Full variable domain (remainder filled in from reference TRBV15 and TRBJ1-2): DAMVIQNPRYQVTQFGKPVTLSCSQTLNHNVMYWYQQKSSQAPKLLFHYYDKDFNNEADTPDNFQSRRPNTSFCFLDIRSPGLGDTAMYLCATSRDRTRRPGGYTFGSGTRLTVV.

The chain links TRBV9 to TRBJ2-3; weak D call: TRBD2 (6 bases). Trimming left V 4 bases short and J 5 bases short, with 17 bases between. CDR1 and CDR2 from the germline V gene are SGDLS and YYNGEE. This CDR3 has 15 residues. CDR3 sequence (DNA): TGTGCCAGCAGCCCTGAGGGGCCGGGAGTAGATACGCAGTATTTT. It yields the protein CASSPEGPGVDTQYF.

The rearrangement uses TRBV7-8 and TRBJ2-1; 9 bases are a match to TRBD2. V shed 2 bases and J 0 bases; nucleotides not matched to a gene: 2. The CDR3 extends over 16 amino acids. Germline V lookup: CDR1 SGHVS, CDR2 FQNEAQ. The CDR3 DNA follows: TGTGCCAGCAGCTTAATAGCGGGAGTCTCCTACAATGAGCAGTTCTTC. Its protein is CASSLIAGVSYNEQFF.

This chain connects TRBV5-1 to TRBJ2-5; D might be TRBD1 (6 bases). This CDR3 has 18 residues. V was shortened by 4 bases and J by 1 base, with 23 bases between the two germline ends. CDR1 is SGHRS and CDR2 is YFSETQ in the germline V gene. The CDR3 nucleotides are TGCGCCAGCAGCGCCCAACTCCTCATAGACAGGTTCCAAGAGACCCAGTACTTC. It translates to CASSAQLLIDRFQETQYF.

The rearrangement joins TRBV4-1 to TRBJ2-7; 9 bases fit TRBD2. V was clipped by 3 bases and J by 2 bases; unmatched bases: 8. The CDR3 totals 16 residues. The germline gives CDR1 MGHRA, CDR2 YSYEKL. CDR3 DNA: TGCGCCAGCAGCCAGGTAGCGGGAGAGGCTCCCTACGAGCAGTACTTC. Its translation: CASSQVAGEAPYEQYF.